This T cell receptor (beta chain) was found in a study of cytomegalovirus exposure and HLA in healthy donors. Study as a whole: Early release data held around 80 million unique TCRs from HLA-typed donors. The study, taken as a whole, reports: High sensitivity and specificity were reportedly achieved when the classifier diagnosed cytomegalovirus status. Presence/absence analyses supposed approximately even sequencing depth among donors. As immune exposure information, only CMV serostatus was available.

CDR1 is MNHEY, CDR2 SMNVEV, per germline (reference sequence). The CDR3 extends over 13 amino acids. The V gene lost 4 bases and the J gene lost 2 bases, with 8 bases spanning the gap. This clone was observed once. Its antigen is currently unknown. The study ran its PCR with 60 Vbeta and 13 Jbeta primers. TCRdb keeps only in-frame clones here, not all; method: immunoSEQ multiplex PCR. The table lists under 200,000 clones, roughly 81% of them singletons. This TCR came from a young man in good health and CMV-seropositive. This rearrangement joins TRBV27 to TRBJ1-1; a weak D match, TRBD1 (6 bases). Sequencing used PBMCs. CDR3 residues: CASSYRANTEAFF. The DNA for the CDR3 is TGTGCCAGCAGTTACAGGGCAAACACTGAAGCTTTCTTT.